The 5 T cell receptor beta chains listed next were all sequenced from one sample in a study of cytomegalovirus exposure and HLA in healthy donors. PCR used 60 Vbeta primers and 13 Jbeta primers. Here immunoSEQ multiplex PCR was the method, and the copy in TCRdb shows in-frame clones only, minus some. The repertoire holds 50,000 or so clones, 55% to 65% seen once, with around 11% in the top ten. The sample taken for sequencing was PBMCs. These receptor sequences come from a human donor in good health.

V gene TRBV4-3 combines with J gene TRBJ2-7; 8 nucleotides match TRBD2. The CDR3 totals 16 residues. CDR1 and CDR2 (germline): LGHNA, YSLEER. Germline trimming cut 0 bases from V and 7 bases from J; bases unmatched to any gene: 11. The CDR3 is CASSQDLASGFREQYF. The CDR3 nucleotides are TGCGCCAGCAGCCAAGATTTGGCTAGCGGGTTCCGTGAGCAGTACTTC.

This clone was recorded a few times. The rearrangement joins TRBV10-3 to TRBJ2-7; 11 nucleotides align to TRBD1. J was trimmed by 5 bases and V by 3 bases; bases with no gene match: 6. This CDR3 spans 15 amino acids. The germline V gene encodes CDR1 ENHRY and CDR2 SYGVKD. CDR3 amino acids: CAISDTRTGGDEQYF. Written as DNA, the CDR3 is TGTGCCATCAGTGACACCCGGACAGGGGGCGACGAGCAGTACTTC.

As to this clone: At one boundary the junction diverges from the germline segment, which might be a read error. The V gene is TRBV7-2, the J gene TRBJ2-7, with TRBD2 as a possible D gene (7 bases). The length of the CDR3 is 15 residues. Germline V gene lookup returns CDR1 SGHTA and CDR2 FQGNSA. The CDR3 nucleotides read TGTGCCGGCAGCCCGGGGCCGGTGAGGGGGGGCGAGCAGTACTTC. Translation gives CAGSPGPVRGGEQYF.

The J gene is TRBJ2-5, the V gene TRBV12-2; the table's D call, TRBD1, has no DNA check behind it. TRBV12-2 is assigned pseudogene status. The CDR3 has 15 residues. The CDR3 nucleotides are TGTGCAAGTCGCTTACCGGACAGGGTCCAAGAGACCCAGTACTTC. Protein product: CASRLPDRVQETQYF.

This sequence joins TRBV10-3 and TRBJ1-2, with 9 bases lining up with TRBD1. The CDR3 has 15 residues. Per the germline V gene, CDR1 is ENHRY and CDR2 is SYGVKD. V dropped 6 bases and J dropped 0; count of bases not matched to a gene: 5. CDR3 nucleotides: TGTGCCATCAGCTTGGGACAGGGTGCTAACTATGGCTACACCTTC. This gives the protein CAISLGQGANYGYTF.